Below are 16 T cell receptor beta chains sequenced from a single sample in a study of Tregs in tolerant kidney transplant recipients. This table comes from immunoSEQ multiplex PCR, and its TCRdb copy is limited to in-frame clones, with some not included. The sample consists of more than 60,000 clones, roughly 98% of them appearing once. The specimen was CD4+ T cells from blood, collected before the transplant. Source of these receptors: a human donor who received a combined kidney and bone marrow transplant.

V and J are TRBV15 and TRBJ1-2; D possibly corresponds to TRBD1 (5 bases). Trimming left V 3 bases short and J 4 bases short, with 9 bases between. The length of the CDR3 is 13 residues. Germline CDR1 LNHNV, CDR2 YYDKDF (reference sequence). CDR3 DNA: TGTGCCACCAGCAGCAGGGTCGGCTATGGCTACACCTTC. It is translated as CATSSRVGYGYTF.

The genes are TRBV4-1 and TRBJ2-7; 7 bases fit TRBD1. V trimming: 3 bases; J trimming: 2 bases; junction bases outside the gene matches: 7. The CDR3 is 15 amino acids. CDR1 and CDR2 (germline): MGHRA, YSYEKL. The CDR3 DNA reads as TGCGCCAGCAGCCACACCGGGACAGCAACCTACGAGCAGTACTTC. It yields the protein CASSHTGTATYEQYF.

V is TRBV19 and J is TRBJ2-2; TRBD1 matches at 10 bases. Trimming at V came to 10 bases and at J to 5 bases, leaving 10 bases not matched to a gene. The CDR3 sequence is 15 residues long. CDR1 is LNHDA, CDR2 SQIVND, per germline (reference sequence). The chain's CDR3 is CATRTGTGETGELFF. Written as DNA, the CDR3 is TGTGCCACCAGAACCGGGACAGGGGAAACCGGGGAGCTGTTTTTT. The full variable domain, completed using reference TRBV19 and TRBJ2-2, is DGGITQSPKYLFRKEGQNVTLSCEQNLNHDAMYWYRQDPGQGLRLIYYSQIVNDFQKGDIAEGYSVSREKKESFPLTVTSAQKNPTAFYLCATRTGTGETGELFFGEGSRLTVL.

V is TRBV11-3 and J is TRBJ2-2; D is uncertain. The V and J ends lost 4 bases and 4 bases respectively, with 7 bases between them. Per the germline V gene, CDR1 is SGHNT and CDR2 is YENEEA. The CDR3 runs to 13 residues. In nucleotides, the CDR3 is TGTGCCAGCAGCTCCCACGGCACCGGGGAGCTGTTTTTT. It encodes CASSSHGTGELFF.

This clone is a singleton in its sample. The chain joins TRBV2 to TRBJ1-2; 7 nucleotides line up with TRBD1. This CDR3 contains 15 residues. Losses at the gene ends were 6 bases for V and 0 bases for J; bases not matched to a gene: 7. CDR1 is SNHLY and CDR2 is FYNNEI in the germline V gene. DNA of the CDR3: TGTGCCAGCAGAGGGGACAGCCGTACTAACTATGGCTACACCTTC. It is translated as CASRGDSRTNYGYTF.

This chain connects TRBV7-2 to TRBJ2-2; 7 bases agree with TRBD1. This CDR3 is built from 15 residues. Trimming at V came to 5 bases and at J to 7 bases, leaving 10 bases not matched to a gene. The germline V gene encodes CDR1 SGHTA and CDR2 FQGNSA. The DNA of the CDR3 is TGTGCCAGCAGCGCACCACAGGGGCCCGTCGGGGAGCTGTTTTTT. This gives the protein CASSAPQGPVGELFF.

This chain connects TRBV15 to TRBJ2-1; D possibly corresponds to TRBD2 (5 bases). V lost 0 bases and J 10 bases, leaving 7 bases between the germline ends. Per the germline V gene, CDR1 is LNHNV and CDR2 is YYDKDF (reference sequence). There are 12 residues in the CDR3. CDR3 in DNA: TGTGCCACCAGCAGAGATCCGGGAGAGCAGTTCTTC. Amino acid sequence: CATSRDPGEQFF.

The chain joins TRBV6-6 to TRBJ2-1, with 8 bases that match TRBD1. The CDR3 contains 15 residues. V shed 2 bases and J 6 bases; nucleotides not matched to a gene: 6. CDR1 is MNHNY and CDR2 is SVGAGI in the germline V gene (reference sequence). The CDR3 here is CASSYTQGTGNEQFF. CDR3 nucleotides: TGTGCCAGCAGTTACACACAGGGGACAGGCAATGAGCAGTTCTTC.

This clone appeared once. The chain uses TRBV11-2 and TRBJ2-3; D is unclear. Trimming shortened V by 1 base and J by 2 bases, and 7 bases separated the two germline ends. This CDR3 is built from 14 residues. Germline CDR1 SGHAT, CDR2 FQNNGV. As DNA, the CDR3 is TGTGCCAGCAGCTTAGTCAGTTTCACAGATACGCAGTATTTT. Its translation: CASSLVSFTDTQYF.

In its sample, this clone was seen once. The chain has TRBV5-1 and TRBJ2-3, with TRBD2 matching over 12 bases. Per the germline V gene, CDR1 is SGHRS and CDR2 is YFSETQ. Trimming cost V 4 bases and J 4 bases; bases outside gene matches: 7. CDR3 size: 16 residues. In DNA form, the CDR3 reads TGCGCCAGCAGCGGCTTGACTAGCGGGGGTGCAGATACGCAGTATTTT. Translation gives CASSGLTSGGADTQYF.

The CDR3 is CAWRDTMNTEAFF. CDR3 DNA sequence: TGTGCCTGGAGGGACACCATGAACACTGAAGCTTTCTTT. The chain combines TRBV30 with TRBJ1-1; possibly TRBD1 for D (5 bases). Germline loops: CDR1 GTSNPN, CDR2 SVGIG (reference sequence). This CDR3 has 13 amino acids. V was trimmed by 3 bases and J by 0 bases, leaving 8 bases between them.

The rearrangement uses TRBV5-1 and TRBJ2-1, with D uncertain. Trimming left V 4 bases short and J 2 bases short, with 7 bases between. In germline, CDR1 is SGHRS, CDR2 YFSETQ. This CDR3 region has 13 residues. The CDR3 DNA reads TGCGCCAGCAGCCCCCTAGCCTACAATGAGCAGTTCTTC. Its translation is CASSPLAYNEQFF. Using reference TRBV5-1 and TRBJ2-1 for the parts outside the CDR3, the full variable domain is KAGVTQTPRYLIKTRGQQVTLSCSPISGHRSVSWYQQTPGQGLQFLFEYFSETQRNKGNFPGRFSGRQFSNSRSEMNVSTLELGDSALYLCASSPLAYNEQFFGPGTRLTVL.

V is TRBV9 and J is TRBJ1-6; TRBD1 agrees at 7 bases. CDR1 and CDR2 (germline): SGDLS, YYNGEE. The ends lost 2 bases at V and 5 bases at J; junction bases unmatched: 7. This CDR3 has 16 residues. CDR3: CASSVDRASDNSPLHF. CDR3 coding DNA: TGTGCCAGCAGCGTCGACAGGGCTTCGGATAATTCACCCCTCCACTTT.

The CDR3 DNA reads TGTGCCAGCAGTTTAAGCTCCGAGCAGTACTTC. This encodes CASSLSSEQYF. The V and J genes are TRBV28 and TRBJ2-7, with D unresolved. The germline CDR1 and CDR2 sequences are MDHEN and SYDVKM. CDR3 length: 11 residues. V lost 2 bases and J 6 bases, leaving 5 bases between the germline ends.

This clone was seen a single time. The chain has TRBV4-3 and TRBJ1-2, with 9 positions matching TRBD1. V trimming: 0 bases; J trimming: 7 bases; junction bases outside the gene matches: 6. The CDR3 loop spans 15 amino acids. Germline CDR1 is LGHNA and CDR2 is YSLEER. The CDR3 coding sequence is TGCGCCAGCAGCCAAGACCGGGACAGGGTCGCTGGCTACACCTTC. Translating gives CASSQDRDRVAGYTF.

The rearrangement links TRBV5-1 to TRBJ1-1; D uncertain. V lost 0 bases and J 4 bases, leaving 7 bases between the germline ends. Germline V gene lookup returns CDR1 SGHRS and CDR2 YFSETQ. CDR3 size: 13 residues. The CDR3 DNA reads as TGCGCCAGCAGCTTGGATCGAGGCACTGAAGCTTTCTTT. This gives the protein CASSLDRGTEAFF.